The 18 T cell receptor beta chains listed next were all sequenced from one sample in a study of PD-1 blockade in classical Hodgkin lymphoma. The table came from immunoSEQ multiplex PCR; TCRdb's copy has only in-frame clones and leaves some out. The sample carries around 5,000 clones, 70% to 85% recorded once. After autologous stem cell transplantation all patients relapsed, and prior brentuximab vedotin exposure differed between cohorts. Applied to thawed PBMCs, magnetic negative selection was the method used to isolate CD8+ T cells. This specimen consisted of CD8+ T cells from blood, obtained at baseline. The receptors here all came from a human donor with classical Hodgkin lymphoma.

J is TRBJ2-2 and V is TRBV10-3; D uncertain. Trimming cost V 10 bases and J 2 bases, with 14 bases left between them. Per germline, CDR1 ENHRY and CDR2 SYGVKD. The CDR3 sequence is 14 residues long. The CDR3 coding sequence is TGTGCCAACAGAGTCGGTTTCAACACCGGGGAGCTGTTTTTT. Its protein product is CANRVGFNTGELFF.

The chain links TRBV6-6 to TRBJ1-6, with D uncertain. Deletions cut 2 bases from V and 4 bases from J, with 6 bases between. This CDR3 spans 14 amino acids. The V gene's germline CDR1 is MNHNY and CDR2 SVGAGI (reference sequence). The CDR3 reads CASSYNSYNSPLHF. DNA for the CDR3: TGTGCCAGCAGTTACAACTCTTATAATTCACCCCTCCACTTT.

The chain joins TRBV25-1 to TRBJ2-7; D is undetermined. Germline-derived CDR1 and CDR2 are MGHDK and SYGVNS. The CDR3 runs 12 residues. V lost 2 bases and J 3 bases, leaving 5 bases between the germline ends. The CDR3 loop is CASSEGFYEQYF. The CDR3 nucleotides read TGTGCCAGCAGTGAAGGATTCTACGAGCAGTACTTC.

The J gene is TRBJ1-2, the V gene TRBV4-3; D is ambiguous. The V end lost 3 bases, the J end lost 3 bases, and 17 bases lay between the germline ends. This CDR3 comprises 16 residues. From germline, CDR1 is LGHNA and CDR2 YSLEER. The CDR3 DNA follows: TGCGCCAGCAGCCAGGGCTTGATAGGGCTCCACTATGGCTACACCTTC. It yields the protein CASSQGLIGLHYGYTF.

The chain is built from TRBV25-1 and TRBJ2-7, with D tentatively TRBD1 or TRBD2 (6 bases each). The CDR3 runs 15 residues. Trimming took 1 base from V and 5 from J, leaving 15 bases between them. Germline CDR1 and CDR2: MGHDK and SYGVNS. The CDR3 sequence: CASSEWNGGMHEQYF. The CDR3 DNA reads as TGTGCCAGCAGTGAATGGAACGGGGGCATGCACGAGCAGTACTTC.

The chain recombines TRBV5-1 with TRBJ2-7; 7 bases are shared with TRBD1. This CDR3 has 16 residues. V lost 9 bases and J lost 3; bases outside the gene matches: 18. Germline CDR1 and CDR2: SGHRS and YFSETQ. CDR3 amino acids: CATQGWSPAGGYEQYF. The CDR3 DNA is TGCGCCACCCAGGGGTGGAGTCCCGCAGGGGGCTACGAGCAGTACTTC.

The chain couples TRBV5-1 to TRBJ2-1, with 8 bases identical to TRBD1. Germline-derived CDR1 and CDR2 are SGHRS and YFSETQ. The CDR3 consists of 16 residues. J gave up 5 bases and V 0 bases, and 7 bases lay outside the gene matches. CDR3 loop: CASSLVWQGADNEQFF. CDR3 nucleotides: TGCGCCAGCAGCTTGGTTTGGCAGGGGGCCGACAATGAGCAGTTCTTC.

This clone showed up just once. The chain joins TRBV5-6 to TRBJ2-7; D gene ambiguous. CDR1 and CDR2 (germline): SGHDT, YYEEEE. Trimming took 0 bases from V and 4 from J, leaving 5 bases between them. This CDR3 has 12 amino acids. The CDR3 region is CASSLAPYEQYF. The CDR3 nucleotides are TGTGCCAGCAGCTTGGCCCCGTACGAGCAGTACTTC.

This clone was counted only a few times. The chain joins TRBV2 to TRBJ1-2; D gene unclear. V was clipped by 0 bases and J by 4 bases, with 12 bases between them. The CDR3 runs to 15 residues. Germline CDR1 and CDR2: SNHLY and FYNNEI. The CDR3 is CASSEASGPFYGYTF. For the CDR3, the DNA is TGTGCCAGCAGTGAAGCAAGCGGTCCTTTCTATGGCTACACCTTC.

This chain joins TRBV6-6 and TRBJ2-1, with 9 bases lining up with TRBD2. Trimming cost V 3 bases and J 7 bases; bases outside gene matches: 7. The CDR3 length is 15 residues. Germline values: CDR1 MNHNY, CDR2 SVGAGI (reference sequence). The CDR3 bases are TGTGCCAGCAGTTATAAACTAGCGGGCCTAAATGAGCAGTTCTTC. This gives the protein CASSYKLAGLNEQFF.

The J gene is TRBJ1-2, the V gene TRBV9; TRBD1 matches 9 bases. Germline V lookup: CDR1 SGDLS, CDR2 YYNGEE. V shed 3 bases, J shed 7 bases, and the junction held 16 bases outside the gene matches. This CDR3 spans 17 amino acids. The chain's CDR3 is CASSASAGTGPASGYTF. CDR3 DNA: TGTGCCAGCAGCGCCTCAGCCGGGACAGGGCCCGCGAGTGGCTACACCTTC.

The CDR3 region is CASSLGTGLYSNQPQHF. CDR3 DNA sequence: TGTGCCAGCAGCTTAGGGACAGGACTTTATAGCAATCAGCCCCAGCATTTT. The genes are TRBV7-6 and TRBJ1-5, with 7 bases matching TRBD1. CDR3 size: 17 residues. J was trimmed by 0 bases and V by 1 base; bases with no gene match: 6. Germline CDR1 and CDR2: SGHVS and FNYEAQ.

The V and J genes are TRBV4-1 and TRBJ2-7; TRBD1 agrees at 7 bases. From germline, CDR1 is MGHRA and CDR2 YSYEKL. This CDR3 region has 15 residues. V shed 3 bases and J 2 bases; nucleotides not matched to a gene: 7. The CDR3 sequence is CASSQVWQGAYEQYF. DNA of the CDR3: TGCGCCAGCAGCCAGGTTTGGCAGGGGGCCTACGAGCAGTACTTC.

The genes are TRBV11-1 and TRBJ2-4, with 10 bases that match TRBD1. Per germline, CDR1 SGHAT and CDR2 FQDESV (reference sequence). This CDR3 is built from 16 residues. With V trimmed by 6 bases and J by 3 bases, 8 bases remained unmatched. In DNA form, the CDR3 reads TGTGCCAGCAGACCCGGGACAGGGGACGGCAAAAACATTCAGTACTTC. Its translation is CASRPGTGDGKNIQYF.

The chain's CDR3 is CASSQEGQGGYEQYF. In DNA form, the CDR3 reads TGCGCCAGCAGCCAAGAAGGACAGGGGGGATACGAGCAGTACTTC. V gene TRBV4-3 combines with J gene TRBJ2-7; 10 bases match TRBD1. This CDR3 has 15 amino acids. Germline CDR1 is LGHNA and CDR2 is YSLEER. V lost 0 bases to trimming and J lost 4 bases; unmatched junction nucleotides: 3.

The V gene is TRBV10-3, the J gene TRBJ2-7, with 7 bases fitting TRBD1. The CDR3 sequence is 13 residues long. The germline V gene has CDR1 ENHRY and CDR2 SYGVKD. V shed 6 bases and J 1 base; nucleotides not matched to a gene: 3. CDR3 in amino acids: CAIRGTVSYEQYF. DNA for the CDR3: TGTGCCATCAGGGGGACAGTGTCCTACGAGCAGTACTTC.

This rearrangement joins TRBV4-3 to TRBJ2-7; TRBD2 matches at 9 bases. This CDR3 spans 16 amino acids. V trimming: 1 base; J trimming: 1 base; junction bases outside the gene matches: 5. Germline assignment: CDR1 LGHNA and CDR2 YSLEER. CDR3 DNA: TGCGCCAGCAGCCAAGCGCTAGCGGGACCTTCCTACGAGCAGTACTTC. Protein product: CASSQALAGPSYEQYF.

The CDR3 here is CASSLAENTEAFF. In DNA form, the CDR3 reads TGTGCCAGCAGCTTGGCAGAGAACACTGAAGCTTTCTTT. J is TRBJ1-1 and V is TRBV5-4; D gene ambiguous. Germline loops: CDR1 SGHNT, CDR2 YYREEE (reference sequence). The length of the CDR3 is 13 residues. The ends were cut back, 0 bases at V and 1 base at J, with 4 bases in the middle.